This T cell receptor beta chain was sequenced for a study of OX40 agonist ivuxolimab in advanced cancers. Study-wide background: About 40% of patients had received prior checkpoint inhibitor therapy. One patient with hepatocellular carcinoma and two with cutaneous melanoma, three in all, had partial responses.

The repertoire was sequenced with immunoSEQ multiplex PCR; TCRdb's copy has only in-frame clones and lacks some. The table shows 3,300 or so clones, with about 70% occurring only once. Overall study findings and caveats: Among the nonresponders, some also had low normalized T-cell clonal expansion.

In regard to this clone: The antigen remains undetermined.

This CDR3 has 15 amino acids. With 4 bases clipped from V and 2 bases from J, the junction kept 7 bases outside the gene matches. CDR1 is SGDLS and CDR2 is YYNGEE in the germline V gene. The receptor was derived from an adult with an advanced solid tumor such as melanoma, head and neck, liver or kidney cancer. The rearrangement links TRBV9 to TRBJ2-5; 8 bases are shared with TRBD2. The sequences come from CD4+ or CD8+ T cells sorted from blood, collected in a trial of the OX40 agonist ivuxolimab. Written as DNA, the CDR3 is TGTGCCAGCAGCCCCTGGACTAGCCCTCAAGAGACCCAGTACTTC. Its translation is CASSPWTSPQETQYF.